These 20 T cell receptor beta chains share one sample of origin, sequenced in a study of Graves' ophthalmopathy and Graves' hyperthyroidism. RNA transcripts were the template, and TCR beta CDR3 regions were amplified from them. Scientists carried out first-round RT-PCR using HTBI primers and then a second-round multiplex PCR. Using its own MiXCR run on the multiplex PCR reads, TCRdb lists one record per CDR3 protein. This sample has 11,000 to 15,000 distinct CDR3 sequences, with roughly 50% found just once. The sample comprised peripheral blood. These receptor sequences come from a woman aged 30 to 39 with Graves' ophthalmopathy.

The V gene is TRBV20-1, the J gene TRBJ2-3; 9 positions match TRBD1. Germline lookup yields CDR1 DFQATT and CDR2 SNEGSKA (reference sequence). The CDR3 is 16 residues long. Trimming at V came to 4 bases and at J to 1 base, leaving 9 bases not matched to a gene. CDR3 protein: CSAMGDGDRGTDTQYF. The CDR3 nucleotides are TGCAGTGCTATGGGGGACGGGGACAGGGGCACAGATACGCAGTATTTT.

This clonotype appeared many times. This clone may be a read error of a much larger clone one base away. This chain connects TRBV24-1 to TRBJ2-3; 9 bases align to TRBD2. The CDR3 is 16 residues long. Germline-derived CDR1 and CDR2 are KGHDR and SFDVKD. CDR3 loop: CAASDVALAGTDTQYF. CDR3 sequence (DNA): TGTGCCGCCAGTGATGTAGCGCTAGCGGGAACAGATACGCAGTATTTT.

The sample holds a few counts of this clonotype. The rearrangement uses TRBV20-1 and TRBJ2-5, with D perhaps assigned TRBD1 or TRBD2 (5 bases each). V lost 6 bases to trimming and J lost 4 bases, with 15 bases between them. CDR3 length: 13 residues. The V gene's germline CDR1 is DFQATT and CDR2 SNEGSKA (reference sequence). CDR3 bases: TGCAGTGCCAGCCGGATGGGGGTAGAGACCCAGTACTTC. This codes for CSASRMGVETQYF.

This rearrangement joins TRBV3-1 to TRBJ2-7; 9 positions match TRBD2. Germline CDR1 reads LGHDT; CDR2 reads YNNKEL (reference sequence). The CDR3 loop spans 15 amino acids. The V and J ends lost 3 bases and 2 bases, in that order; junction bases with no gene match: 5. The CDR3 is CASSQASGKAYEQYF. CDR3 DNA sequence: TGTGCCAGCAGCCAGGCTAGCGGGAAGGCCTACGAGCAGTACTTC.

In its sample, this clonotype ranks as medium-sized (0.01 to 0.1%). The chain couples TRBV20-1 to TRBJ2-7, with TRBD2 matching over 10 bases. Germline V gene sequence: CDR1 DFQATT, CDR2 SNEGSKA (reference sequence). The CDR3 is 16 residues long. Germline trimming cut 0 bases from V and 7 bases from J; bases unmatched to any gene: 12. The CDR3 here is CSARESGLAGVGEQYV. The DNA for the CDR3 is TGCAGTGCTAGAGAGTCTGGCCTAGCGGGAGTAGGGGAGCAGTACGTC.

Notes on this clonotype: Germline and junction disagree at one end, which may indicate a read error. The CDR3 protein is CASSSGVSGANVLAF. The CDR3 DNA sequence: TGTGCCAGCAGCTCAGGTGTTTCTGGGGCCAACGTCCTGGCTTTC. The genes are TRBV7-8 and TRBJ2-6, with D possibly being TRBD1 (5 bases). The CDR3 is made up of 15 amino acids. Germline CDR1 reads SGHVS; CDR2 reads FQNEAQ. Together with reference TRBV7-8 and TRBJ2-6, the CDR3 gives the full variable domain: GAGVSQSPRYKVAKRGQDVALRCDPISGHVSLFWYQQALGQGPEFLTYFQNEAQLDKSGLPSDRFFAERPEGSVSTLKIQRTQQEDSAVYLCASSSGVSGANVLAFGAGSRLTVL.

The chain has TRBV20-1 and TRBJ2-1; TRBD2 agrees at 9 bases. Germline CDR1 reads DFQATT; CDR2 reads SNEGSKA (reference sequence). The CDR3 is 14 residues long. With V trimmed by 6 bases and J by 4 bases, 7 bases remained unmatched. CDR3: CSATTSGRYNEQFF. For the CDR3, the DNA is TGCAGTGCAACGACTAGCGGACGGTACAATGAGCAGTTCTTC.

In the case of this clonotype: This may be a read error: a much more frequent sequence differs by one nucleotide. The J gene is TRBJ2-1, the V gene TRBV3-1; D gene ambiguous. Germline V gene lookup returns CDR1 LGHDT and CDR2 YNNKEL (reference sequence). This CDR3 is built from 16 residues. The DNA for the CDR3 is TGTGCCAGCAACCAACTTGACTCCCCCTCCTACAATGAGCAGTTCTTC. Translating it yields CASNQLDSPSYNEQFF.

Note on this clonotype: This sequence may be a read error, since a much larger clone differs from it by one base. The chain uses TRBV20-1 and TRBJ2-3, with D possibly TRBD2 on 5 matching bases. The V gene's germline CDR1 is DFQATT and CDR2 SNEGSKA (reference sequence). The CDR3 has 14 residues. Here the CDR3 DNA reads TGCAGTACTAGACCAGCCGTAAGCACAGATACGCAGTATTTT. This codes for CSTRPAVSTDTQYF.

CDR3 amino acids: CATSFRQTSSYNSPLHF. The CDR3, as DNA: TGTGCCACCAGCTTCCGACAGACGAGCTCCTATAATTCACCCCTCCACTTT. This chain joins TRBV15 and TRBJ1-6, with D possibly being TRBD1 (5 bases). Trimming stripped 5 bases from V and 0 bases from J, with 14 bases between. CDR1 is LNHNV, CDR2 YYDKDF, per germline (reference sequence). The CDR3 runs to 17 residues.

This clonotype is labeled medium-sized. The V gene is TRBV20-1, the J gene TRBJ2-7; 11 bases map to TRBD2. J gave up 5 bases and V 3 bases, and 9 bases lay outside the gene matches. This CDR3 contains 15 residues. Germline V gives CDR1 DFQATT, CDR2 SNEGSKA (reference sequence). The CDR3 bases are TGCAGTGCTAGCTCTCCTAGCGGGAGGTGGCACGAGCAGTACTTC. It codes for CSASSPSGRWHEQYF.

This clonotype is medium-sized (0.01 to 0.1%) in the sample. CDR3 nucleotides: TGTGCCACCAGTGACCCGACAGGGGGTTATGAGCAGTTCTTC. Its translation: CATSDPTGGYEQFF. The J gene is TRBJ2-1, the V gene TRBV24-1; 9 bases match TRBD1. The CDR3 is 14 residues long. Trimming removed 4 bases from V and 8 bases from J; junction bases left unmatched: 5. CDR1 is KGHDR and CDR2 is SFDVKD in the germline V gene.

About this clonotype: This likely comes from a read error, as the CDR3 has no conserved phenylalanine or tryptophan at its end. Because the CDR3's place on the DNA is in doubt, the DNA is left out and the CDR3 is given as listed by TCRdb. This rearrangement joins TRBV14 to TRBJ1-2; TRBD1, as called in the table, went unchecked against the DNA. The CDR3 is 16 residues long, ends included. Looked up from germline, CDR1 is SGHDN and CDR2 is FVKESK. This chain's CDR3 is CASSRHGGQPRTTAGG.

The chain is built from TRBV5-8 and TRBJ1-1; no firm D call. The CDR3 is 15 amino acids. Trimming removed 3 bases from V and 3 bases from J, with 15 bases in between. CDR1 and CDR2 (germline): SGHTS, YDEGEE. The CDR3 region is CASSWVGRTDTEAFF. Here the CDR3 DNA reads TGTGCCAGCAGCTGGGTGGGGAGGACGGACACTGAAGCTTTCTTT.

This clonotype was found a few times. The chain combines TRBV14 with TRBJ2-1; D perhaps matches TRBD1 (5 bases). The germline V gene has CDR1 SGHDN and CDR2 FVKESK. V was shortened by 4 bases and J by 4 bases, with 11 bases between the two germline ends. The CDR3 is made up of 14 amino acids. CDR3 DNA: TGTGCCAGCAGCCTCGTTCAGGGTTACAATGAGCAGTTCTTC. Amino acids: CASSLVQGYNEQFF.

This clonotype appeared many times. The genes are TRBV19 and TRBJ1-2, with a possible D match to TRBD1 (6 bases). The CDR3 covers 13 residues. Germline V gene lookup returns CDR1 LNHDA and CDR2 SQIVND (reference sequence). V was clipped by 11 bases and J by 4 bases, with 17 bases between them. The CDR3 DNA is TGTGCCTCCAACAGGGAGCGAGGCTATGGCTACACCTTC. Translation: CASNRERGYGYTF.

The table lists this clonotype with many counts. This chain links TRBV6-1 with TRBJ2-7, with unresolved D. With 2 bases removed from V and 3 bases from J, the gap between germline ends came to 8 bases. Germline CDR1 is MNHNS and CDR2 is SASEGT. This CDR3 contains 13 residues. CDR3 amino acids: CASSERNLYEQYF. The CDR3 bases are TGTGCCAGCAGTGAACGGAATCTCTACGAGCAGTACTTC.

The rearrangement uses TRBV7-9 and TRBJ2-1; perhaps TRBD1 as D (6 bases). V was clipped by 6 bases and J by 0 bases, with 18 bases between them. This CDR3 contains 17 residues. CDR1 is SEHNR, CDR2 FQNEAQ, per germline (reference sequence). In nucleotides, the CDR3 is TGTGCCAGCAGTCCCTTTGGGAGAGGGGGCTCCTACAATGAGCAGTTCTTC. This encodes CASSPFGRGGSYNEQFF.

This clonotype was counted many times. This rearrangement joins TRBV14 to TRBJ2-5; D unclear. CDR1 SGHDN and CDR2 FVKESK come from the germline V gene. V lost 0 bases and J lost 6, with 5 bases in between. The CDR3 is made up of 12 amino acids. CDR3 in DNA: TGTGCCAGCAGCCAAGATCGGAAGACCCAGTACTTC. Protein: CASSQDRKTQYF.

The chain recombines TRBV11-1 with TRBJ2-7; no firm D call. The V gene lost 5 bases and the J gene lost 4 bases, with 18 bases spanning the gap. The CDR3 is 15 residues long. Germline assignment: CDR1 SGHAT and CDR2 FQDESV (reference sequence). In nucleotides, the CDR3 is TGTGCCAGCAGCCAATCATCCGTCCCCCCTTACGAGCAGTACTTC. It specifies CASSQSSVPPYEQYF.